The sequence of this T cell receptor (beta chain) was determined in a study of blood T cell repertoires in COVID-19. Study-wide background: Some COVID-19 samples were acute and others convalescent; all came from the United States, Italy and Spain. PBMCs, B-cell-depleted T cells, or T cells provided the cDNA or gDNA that made up the material.

Profiled with immunoSEQ multiplex PCR; TCRdb holds only in-frame clones, not every one. The sample carries about 280,000 clones, 70% to 90% recorded once. Per the germline V gene, CDR1 is WSHSY and CDR2 is SAAADI. Trimming stripped 7 bases from V and 1 base from J, with 13 bases between. The CDR3 is made up of 14 amino acids. The V and J genes are TRBV10-2 and TRBJ1-1, with D possibly being TRBD1 (6 bases). The source material was peripheral blood. The receptor comes from a young man with active or convalescent COVID-19. CDR3 residues: CASNPVTGNTEAFF. The CDR3 DNA reads TGCGCCAGCAACCCCGTGACAGGGAACACTGAAGCTTTCTTT.